The 20 T cell receptor beta chains presented below share a single source sample, sequenced in a study of shared clonotypes between healthy human individuals. The assay was immunoSEQ multiplex PCR, and TCRdb's table has in-frame clones only and misses some. Of around 330,000 clones in the sample, roughly 70% were seen once. Sample: memory CD4+ T cells sorted from blood. The subset is: CD45RA-negative fraction. The receptors were sampled from a man younger than 45 in good health.

The chain links TRBV5-1 to TRBJ2-7, with D perhaps matching TRBD1 or TRBD2 (6 bases each). V was pared by 7 bases and J by 2 bases, with 16 bases between. The CDR3 has 14 residues. Germline V gene data show CDR1 as SGHRS and CDR2 as YFSETQ. CDR3 sequence: CASHPGGTTYEQYF. The CDR3 nucleotides are TGCGCCAGCCACCCTGGGGGGACAACCTACGAGCAGTACTTC.

V gene TRBV21-1 combines with J gene TRBJ2-7; TRBD1 is the table's D call, not checked against the DNA. TRBV21-1 is described as a pseudogene. This CDR3 has 15 amino acids. The CDR3 region is CASSGKGHHSYEQYF. The CDR3 DNA sequence: TGTGCCAGCAGCGGTAAGGGACATCACTCCTACGAGCAGTACTTC.

The V call is TRBV19, the J call TRBJ2-3; D might be TRBD2 (6 bases). Per germline, CDR1 LNHDA and CDR2 SQIVND (reference sequence). The length of the CDR3 is 14 residues. V was cut by 1 base and J by 4 bases, with 9 bases left in between. CDR3 sequence: CASSIGGVADTQYF. Here the CDR3 DNA reads TGTGCCAGTAGTATAGGGGGGGTCGCAGATACGCAGTATTTT.

The gene calls are TRBV5-4 and TRBJ2-7, with 8 bases identical to TRBD1. V lost 2 bases, J lost 6 bases, and 10 bases stayed unmatched. The germline V gene encodes CDR1 SGHNT and CDR2 YYREEE (reference sequence). The CDR3 totals 15 residues. CDR3 residues: CASSLQGDYGVEQYF. CDR3 DNA sequence: TGTGCCAGCAGCTTACAGGGGGATTACGGGGTCGAGCAGTACTTC.

The chain has TRBV7-2 and TRBJ2-3; D remains unclear. This CDR3 has 14 residues. CDR1 is SGHTA, CDR2 FQGNSA, per germline. V lost 6 bases and J lost 4, with 14 bases in between. CDR3 sequence reads: CASSPQEGSDTQYF. The CDR3 DNA sequence: TGTGCCAGCAGTCCCCAAGAAGGGTCAGATACGCAGTATTTT.

This rearrangement joins TRBV10-3 to TRBJ1-4; tentative D call: TRBD1 (5 bases). The CDR3 runs 17 residues. V dropped 4 bases and J dropped 0 bases, with 15 bases sitting between them. Per the germline V gene, CDR1 is ENHRY and CDR2 is SYGVKD. Here the CDR3 reads CAISVGGNSATNEKLFF. CDR3 DNA sequence: TGTGCCATCAGTGTTGGGGGAAATTCCGCAACTAATGAAAAACTGTTTTTT.

This clone showed up just once. This rearrangement joins TRBV28 to TRBJ1-2; D possibly corresponds to TRBD1 (6 bases). CDR1 is MDHEN and CDR2 is SYDVKM in the germline V gene. CDR3 length: 12 amino acids. Trimming shortened V by 5 bases and J by 10 bases, and 14 bases separated the two germline ends. This chain's CDR3 is CASSLLQGHYTF. DNA for the CDR3: TGTGCCAGCAGTCTGCTCCAGGGACACTACACCTTC.

This clone is a singleton in its sample. The V call is TRBV25-1, the J call TRBJ2-2; the match to TRBD1 covers 7 bases. The ends lost 6 bases at V and 4 bases at J; junction bases unmatched: 8. The CDR3 runs 15 residues. In germline, CDR1 is MGHDK, CDR2 SYGVNS. The CDR3 reads CASSRGQHITGELFF. CDR3 sequence (DNA): TGTGCCAGCAGCAGGGGACAGCATATCACCGGGGAGCTGTTTTTT.

The chain couples TRBV27 to TRBJ2-7, with 9 bases fitting TRBD1. J lost 5 bases, V lost 6 bases, and 20 bases had no gene match. Germline values: CDR1 MNHEY, CDR2 SMNVEV (reference sequence). This CDR3 region has 18 residues. The CDR3 here is CASRPRYYPGQGRNEQYF. The CDR3 DNA is TGTGCCAGCAGGCCACGTTACTACCCGGGACAGGGTAGGAACGAGCAGTACTTC.

The sample holds one count of this clone. The chain joins TRBV5-4 to TRBJ1-1; TRBD1 matches at 11 bases. CDR1 is SGHNT, CDR2 YYREEE, per germline (reference sequence). This CDR3 has 14 residues. With 4 bases clipped from V and 11 bases from J, the junction kept 10 bases outside the gene matches. For the CDR3, the DNA is TGTGCCAGCAGCCCCGACCGGGACAGGGGGTTGGCTTTCTTT. Protein product: CASSPDRDRGLAFF.

The chain combines TRBV7-8 with TRBJ1-5; 9 bases fit TRBD1. From germline, CDR1 is SGHVS and CDR2 FQNEAQ. The CDR3 is made up of 19 amino acids. V lost 1 base, J lost 5 bases, and 15 bases stayed unmatched. DNA of the CDR3: TGTGCCAGCAGCTTAGAAGCGGGACAGGGAAGTTTCGGCGATCAGCCCCAGCATTTT. Translating gives CASSLEAGQGSFGDQPQHF.

The rearrangement uses TRBV28 and TRBJ1-4; 7 bases map to TRBD1. Per the germline V gene, CDR1 is MDHEN and CDR2 is SYDVKM. V lost 6 bases to trimming and J lost 4 bases; unmatched junction nucleotides: 8. The CDR3 totals 15 residues. The DNA for the CDR3 is TGTGCCAGCAGCCCCAGGGGGGTGGGTAATGAAAAACTGTTTTTT. As protein: CASSPRGVGNEKLFF. The entire variable domain, with the rest obtained from reference TRBV28 and TRBJ1-4, is as follows: DVKVTQSSRYLVKRTGEKVFLECVQDMDHENMFWYRQDPGLGLRLIYFSYDVKMKEKGDIPEGYSVSREKKERFSLILESASTNQTSMYLCASSPRGVGNEKLFFGSGTQLSVL.

The chain recombines TRBV6-6 with TRBJ2-5; 7 bases agree with TRBD2. V lost 0 bases and J lost 5; bases outside the gene matches: 6. The CDR3 runs 15 residues. Germline loops: CDR1 MNHNY, CDR2 SVGAGI (reference sequence). CDR3 protein: CASSYSAGTRETQYF. Here the CDR3 DNA reads TGTGCCAGCAGTTACTCAGCGGGAACGAGGGAGACCCAGTACTTC.

V is TRBV6-6 and J is TRBJ2-1; D may be TRBD1 or TRBD2 (6 bases each). Germline V lookup: CDR1 MNHNY, CDR2 SVGAGI (reference sequence). This CDR3 spans 16 amino acids. V lost 2 bases, J lost 2 bases, and 13 bases lay in between. The CDR3 DNA reads as TGTGCCAGCAGTTACGGAGGGCCAGGGGCCTACAATGAGCAGTTCTTC. Amino acid sequence: CASSYGGPGAYNEQFF.

The chain combines TRBV11-2 with TRBJ2-1, with 11 bases identical to TRBD2. The CDR3 runs 15 residues. The junction had 4 bases not matched to a gene; V was cut back by 5 bases and J by 4 bases. In germline, CDR1 is SGHAT, CDR2 FQNNGV. CDR3 DNA: TGTGCCAGCAGCGCGACTAGCGGGGTTTACAATGAGCAGTTCTTC. It codes for CASSATSGVYNEQFF.

This CDR3 is CASSLLGAGEQYF. In DNA, the CDR3 is TGTGCCAGCAGTTTACTGGGGGCGGGCGAGCAGTACTTC. This chain links TRBV27 with TRBJ2-7; D is possibly TRBD1 (6 bases). CDR3 length: 13 residues. The V end lost 2 bases, the J end lost 6 bases, and 11 bases lay between the germline ends. Germline lookup yields CDR1 MNHEY and CDR2 SMNVEV (reference sequence).

The rearrangement uses TRBV19 and TRBJ2-7; D not certain. V was clipped by 3 bases and J by 5 bases, with 14 bases between them. Germline assignment: CDR1 LNHDA and CDR2 SQIVND (reference sequence). This CDR3 is built from 14 residues. Written as DNA, the CDR3 is TGTGCCAGTAGTATGTCAGTGCGGTCGCACGAGCAGTACTTC. This gives the protein CASSMSVRSHEQYF.

Notes on this clone: A read error is possible here, since a much larger clone lies one base away. V is TRBV11-2 and J is TRBJ2-3; D remains ambiguous. The CDR3 is made up of 12 amino acids. V was trimmed by 4 bases and J by 2 bases, leaving 4 bases between them. Germline CDR1 reads SGHAT; CDR2 reads FQNNGV. The CDR3 loop reads CASSWYTDTQYF. DNA for the CDR3: TGTGCCAGCAGCTGGTACACAGATACGCAGTATTTT.

The chain joins TRBV11-2 to TRBJ1-2, with a tentative D call TRBD1 (5 bases). Germline V CDR1 and CDR2: SGHAT, FQNNGV. The V and J ends lost 0 bases and 8 bases respectively, with 13 bases between them. This CDR3 is built from 14 residues. CDR3 sequence: CASSLDYGGVGYTF. In nucleotides, the CDR3 is TGTGCCAGCAGCTTAGACTACGGGGGGGTCGGCTACACCTTC.

The chain uses TRBV7-6 and TRBJ2-5; a possible D gene is TRBD2 (6 bases). Germline V gene lookup returns CDR1 SGHVS and CDR2 FNYEAQ. This CDR3 is built from 13 residues. V lost 6 bases to trimming and J lost 4 bases, with 12 bases between them. The CDR3 is CASSQSGLETQYF. The CDR3 DNA sequence: TGTGCCAGCAGTCAGTCGGGACTAGAGACCCAGTACTTC.